The 28 T cell receptor beta chains reported below all come from one sample, sequenced in a study of human T cells and chemical hapten exposure. Described time point: patch test 3, about 24 weeks after DPC sensitization. Regarding treatment: therapeutic diphenylcyclopropenone sensitization with weekly scalp DPC. In TCRdb, the RACE reads were re-called with MiXCR into one record per CDR3 protein. This sample has roughly 90,000 distinct CDR3 sequences; about 11% occur once, and the top ten carry around 1.1%. The sample here was whole blood, taken in connection with sensitization to the hapten diphenylcyclopropenone (DPC). The origin of the receptors is a woman aged 25-40 years with alopecia areata. Some clones in this sample may be carry-over from other donors' samples.

This clonotype was counted many times. The rearrangement links TRBV7-2 to TRBJ2-5; D gene unclear. V dropped 6 bases and J dropped 2 bases, with 22 bases sitting between them. The CDR3 consists of 17 residues. CDR1 and CDR2 from the germline V gene are SGHTA and FQGNSA. CDR3 DNA: TGTGCCAGCAGTCCAACTTTTTTCCGGGTGGATCAAGAGACCCAGTACTTC. Residues: CASSPTFFRVDQETQYF.

This clonotype was counted only a few times. The chain couples TRBV5-4 to TRBJ2-1; TRBD1 is a possible D gene (6 bases). The CDR3 length is 15 residues. V was shortened by 1 base and J by 5 bases, with 13 bases between the two germline ends. CDR1 and CDR2 (germline): SGHNT, YYREEE (reference sequence). The CDR3 coding sequence is TGTGCCAGCAGCTTGAGGCAGGGGTTTGACAATGAGCAGTTCTTC. Translation gives CASSLRQGFDNEQFF.

This clonotype has just a few counts. This chain links TRBV24-1 with TRBJ2-2; D perhaps matches TRBD2 (6 bases). This CDR3 contains 17 residues. Trimming pared 8 bases from V and 3 bases from J, leaving 21 bases between. CDR1 and CDR2 (germline): KGHDR, SFDVKD. CDR3 residues: CATTPPWRGVDTGELFF. The CDR3 DNA is TGTGCCACCACCCCCCCATGGAGGGGCGTGGACACCGGGGAGCTGTTTTTT.

This clonotype was seen many times. The chain has TRBV2 and TRBJ1-2; 8 bases line up with TRBD1. CDR3 length: 14 residues. V lost 2 bases to trimming and J lost 5 bases; unmatched junction nucleotides: 4. Looked up from germline, CDR1 is SNHLY and CDR2 is FYNNEI. CDR3 residues: CASSEQGARYGYTF. The CDR3 DNA is TGTGCCAGCAGTGAACAGGGGGCGCGTTATGGCTACACCTTC.

The table lists this clonotype with many counts. This chain joins TRBV7-9 and TRBJ2-7; 7 bases line up with TRBD1. Looked up from germline, CDR1 is SEHNR and CDR2 is FQNEAQ (reference sequence). Germline trimming cut 4 bases from V and 3 bases from J; bases unmatched to any gene: 3. The CDR3 covers 13 residues. CDR3 sequence (DNA): TGTGCCAGCAGCTCGACAGGGAACTACGAGCAGTACGTC. This translates into CASSSTGNYEQYV.

This clonotype was seen a handful of times. J is TRBJ2-3 and V is TRBV29-1; no firm D call. From germline, CDR1 is SQVTM and CDR2 ANQGSEA. Trimming stripped 4 bases from V and 6 bases from J, with 8 bases between. This CDR3 has 11 residues. CDR3 loop: CSVVRQDTQYF. The DNA of the CDR3 is TGCAGCGTTGTACGGCAGGATACGCAGTATTTT.

This clonotype has at least ten counts. The chain couples TRBV5-1 to TRBJ2-7, with D uncertain. The V and J ends lost 0 bases and 6 bases respectively, with 16 bases between them. CDR1 and CDR2 (germline): SGHRS, YFSETQ. The CDR3 is 15 residues long. The chain's CDR3 is CASSLEGKGSVEQYV. The DNA for the CDR3 is TGCGCCAGCAGCTTGGAAGGAAAGGGAAGTGTCGAGCAGTACGTC.

There are a few counts of this clonotype. The V call is TRBV6-2 or TRBV6-3, the J call TRBJ1-5; D uncertain. From germline, CDR1 is MNHEY and CDR2 SVGEGT. CDR3 length: 16 residues. Trimming removed 6 bases from V and 2 bases from J, with 17 bases in between. CDR3: CASRPLRRAGNQPQHF. In DNA, the CDR3 is TGTGCCAGCAGACCCCTACGACGGGCGGGCAATCAGCCCCAGCATTTT.

This clonotype was observed many times. The chain combines TRBV6-6 with TRBJ2-2; no clear D. Trimming cost V 5 bases and J 6 bases, with 7 bases left between them. The CDR3 covers 12 residues. Germline assignment: CDR1 MNHNY and CDR2 SVGAGI (reference sequence). The CDR3, as DNA: TGTGCCAGCAGTCATAACGCCGGGGAGCTGTTTTTT. It translates to CASSHNAGELFF.

The chain employs TRBV28 and TRBJ2-3, with D tentatively TRBD2 (6 bases). The CDR3 is 11 residues long. The germline V gene encodes CDR1 MDHEN and CDR2 SYDVKM. Trimming stripped 5 bases from V and 12 bases from J, with 12 bases between. CDR3 bases: TGTGCCAGCAGTCCCGGGGGTGTCCAGTATTTT. This gives the protein CASSPGGVQYF.

Many counts were recorded for this clonotype. The chain joins TRBV3-1 to TRBJ1-1; D not resolved. Germline V gene data show CDR1 as LGHDT and CDR2 as YNNKEL (reference sequence). The germline V and J ends were trimmed by 0 bases and 11 bases, with 13 bases remaining between them. The CDR3 sequence is 13 residues long. The CDR3 spells CASSQEMAARAFF. CDR3 coding DNA: TGTGCCAGCAGCCAAGAGATGGCAGCTCGGGCTTTCTTT.

This clonotype has ten or more counts. The chain uses TRBV7-9 and TRBJ2-6; D uncertain. Trimming stripped 7 bases from V and 2 bases from J, with 3 bases between. This CDR3 contains 12 residues. Germline values: CDR1 SEHNR, CDR2 FQNEAQ (reference sequence). CDR3 nucleotide sequence: TGTGCCAGCACCCCTGGGGCCAACGTCCTGACTTTC. It encodes CASTPGANVLTF. Drawing the rest from reference TRBV7-9 and TRBJ2-6, the complete variable domain is DTGVSQNPRHKITKRGQNVTFRCDPISEHNRLYWYRQTLGQGPEFLTYFQNEAQLEKSRLLSDRFSAERPKGSFSTLEIQRTEQGDSAMYLCASTPGANVLTFGAGSRLTVL.

This clonotype has a count of ten or more. This rearrangement joins TRBV7-3 to TRBJ2-3; 8 bases are shared with TRBD2. Unmatched junction bases numbered 7, after V lost 4 bases and J lost 7 bases. There are 14 residues in the CDR3. Germline values: CDR1 SGHTA, CDR2 FQGTGA. The CDR3 region is CASSSSGSVNTQYF. The CDR3 DNA is TGTGCCAGCAGCTCGAGCGGGAGTGTGAATACGCAGTATTTT.

The genes are TRBV29-1 and TRBJ1-4, with 10 bases matching TRBD1. J lost 8 bases, V lost 4 bases, and 4 bases had no gene match. This CDR3 contains 13 residues. The V gene's germline CDR1 is SQVTM and CDR2 ANQGSEA. The CDR3 DNA reads TGCAGCGTTGGACAGGGGGCCGGGGAAAAACTGTTTTTT. Its protein is CSVGQGAGEKLFF.

This clonotype was seen at least ten times. This sequence joins TRBV11-2 and TRBJ1-2; D is uncertain. V was clipped by 5 bases and J by 6 bases, with 19 bases between them. The CDR3 is 15 amino acids. Germline V gene lookup returns CDR1 SGHAT and CDR2 FQNNGV. For the CDR3, the DNA is TGTGCCAGCAGCCCGGGGAATGCGGGGTTGGATGGCTACACCTTC. Translated: CASSPGNAGLDGYTF.

The chain employs TRBV2 and TRBJ2-1; D not certain. The length of the CDR3 is 14 residues. Germline CDR1 is SNHLY and CDR2 is FYNNEI. Trimming removed 1 base from V and 6 bases from J, with 10 bases in between. The CDR3 nucleotides read TGTGCCAGCAGTGAAGAGCAGGTGGGCAATGAGCAGTTCTTC. Translation gives CASSEEQVGNEQFF.

This clonotype has just a few counts. The gene calls are TRBV28 and TRBJ1-1; D is perhaps TRBD1 (5 bases). CDR1 MDHEN and CDR2 SYDVKM come from the germline V gene. V dropped 2 bases and J dropped 1 base, with 14 bases sitting between them. CDR3 length: 16 residues. In DNA, the CDR3 is TGTGCCAGCAGTTTACGGTACAGGAGGGCGAACACTGAAGCTTTCTTT. It specifies CASSLRYRRANTEAFF.

This clonotype was detected only a few times. The chain joins TRBV11-2 to TRBJ2-1; D call uncertain. Looked up from germline, CDR1 is SGHAT and CDR2 is FQNNGV. V gave up 1 base and J gave up 7 bases, with 11 bases separating them. The CDR3 spans 14 residues. This CDR3 is CASSLGGNRNEQFF. As DNA, the CDR3 is TGTGCCAGCAGCTTAGGTGGGAATAGGAATGAGCAGTTCTTC.

This clonotype was detected ten times or more. V usage is TRBV12-3 or TRBV12-4 and J usage is TRBJ1-1; 9 bases map to TRBD1. V shed 7 bases and J 4 bases; nucleotides not matched to a gene: 7. The CDR3 is made up of 14 amino acids. Here the CDR3 reads CASKPGQGRTEAFF. CDR3 coding DNA: TGTGCCAGCAAGCCGGGACAGGGTCGCACTGAAGCTTTCTTT.

V is TRBV3-1 and J is TRBJ1-2, with no clear D. The V end lost 1 base, the J end lost 8 bases, and 14 bases lay between the germline ends. Germline V gene data show CDR1 as LGHDT and CDR2 as YNNKEL (reference sequence). CDR3 size: 14 residues. The CDR3 region has the DNA TGTGCCAGCAGCCAAGGCGCGGCCCCCCTGGGCTACACCTTC. It codes for CASSQGAAPLGYTF.

CDR3 nucleotides: TGTGCCAGCTCGCGGGAGGGGAACACTGAAGCTTTCTTT. Translated: CASSREGNTEAFF. The chain links TRBV18 to TRBJ1-1; D gene unclear. V was clipped by 6 bases and J by 1 base, with 9 bases between them. The CDR3 covers 13 residues. Per the germline V gene, CDR1 is KGHSH and CDR2 is LQKENI.

The chain carries TRBV10-3 and TRBJ2-1; TRBD2 is a possible D gene (5 bases). CDR3 length: 14 amino acids. Germline V gene sequence: CDR1 ENHRY, CDR2 SYGVKD. V lost 7 bases, J lost 6 bases, and 16 bases lay in between. The CDR3 nucleotides are TGTGCCATCACCCCGGGGAGCCAGGTCAATGAGCAGTTCTTC. Its translation is CAITPGSQVNEQFF.

There are many counts of this clonotype. The chain is built from TRBV3-1 and TRBJ1-5; D is unclear. This CDR3 is 15 amino acids long. Germline CDR1 reads LGHDT; CDR2 reads YNNKEL (reference sequence). V was cut by 3 bases and J by 4 bases, with 13 bases left in between. In nucleotides, the CDR3 is TGTGCCAGCAGCCAGCAGGCGGCCGGGAATCAGCCCCAGCATTTT. Protein: CASSQQAAGNQPQHF.

This clonotype was picked up a small number of times. The chain carries TRBV11-3 and TRBJ2-1; D gene ambiguous. CDR1 is SGHNT and CDR2 is YENEEA in the germline V gene. The CDR3 sequence is 15 residues long. Between the trimmed V and J ends, which lost 2 bases and 1 base, there was a span of 9 bases. CDR3 residues: CASSLSLDSYNEQFF. The CDR3 coding sequence is TGTGCCAGCAGCTTAAGTCTGGATTCCTACAATGAGCAGTTCTTC.

This clonotype was seen at least ten times. The chain carries TRBV20-1 and TRBJ1-6; 11 nucleotides align to TRBD1. The V gene end was trimmed by 5 bases and the J gene end by 5 bases; junction bases not matched to a gene: 5. CDR1 and CDR2 (germline): DFQATT, SNEGSKA (reference sequence). This CDR3 is 15 amino acids long. This CDR3 reads CSAQRTGGDNSPLHF. CDR3 in DNA: TGCAGTGCTCAAAGGACAGGGGGCGATAATTCACCCCTCCACTTT.

This sequence joins TRBV29-1 and TRBJ1-1; D is possibly TRBD1 (6 bases). Germline V lookup: CDR1 SQVTM, CDR2 ANQGSEA. The V end was cut by 6 bases, the J end by 6 bases, with 20 bases between. The CDR3 sequence is 14 residues long. CDR3: CSVGGPGLFPEAFF. CDR3 in DNA: TGCAGCGTGGGGGGCCCGGGACTTTTCCCTGAAGCTTTCTTT.

The chain uses TRBV5-4 and TRBJ2-7; no clear D gene. Germline CDR1 is SGHNT and CDR2 is YYREEE (reference sequence). The V end was cut by 1 base, the J end by 3 bases, with 8 bases between. The CDR3 has 13 residues. CDR3 loop: CASSLMPYYEQYF. CDR3 sequence (DNA): TGTGCCAGCAGCTTGATGCCCTACTACGAGCAGTACTTC.

This clonotype was detected ten times or more. V gene TRBV28 combines with J gene TRBJ1-1; D gene ambiguous. V shed 7 bases and J shed 0 bases, with 18 bases lying between them. The CDR3 length is 16 residues. The germline V gene has CDR1 MDHEN and CDR2 SYDVKM. The CDR3 DNA reads as TGTGCCAGCAAAGACGTAAGGGCCCATCTGAACACTGAAGCTTTCTTT. Its protein is CASKDVRAHLNTEAFF.